This entry is about one T cell receptor beta chain. Its antigen remains unidentified. Within one base of it there is no much larger clone, and no base qualities were kept. The protocol used for the library was the immunoSEQ multiplex PCR assay. A mixture of 60 forward primers for TCR Vbeta segments and 13 reverse primers for TCR Jbeta segments was used in the multiplex PCR. The CDR3 region of rearranged TCR beta genes was amplified from genomic DNA with a multiplex PCR assay. Amplified TCR beta libraries were sequenced as 87-base-pair reads on the Illumina HiSeq System. On the study's bioinformatics: A later analysis counted about 82 million unique TCR beta chains across the 650 to 800 repertoires, and around 9.9 million of these chains were shared by at least two donors. To remove PCR and sequencing errors, raw reads were error-corrected and collapsed into unique sequences using a nearest-neighbor algorithm that merged closely related sequences. CDR3 sequences were aligned to IMGT reference sequences to assign V, D and J gene segments. For a sequence to be retained, a match of at least six nucleotides was required to both a V gene segment and a J gene segment. A rearrangement was called productive if the CDR3 had no stop codons and remained in frame with V and J, and every other rearrangement was called non-productive. Following IMGT convention, CDR3 was defined as the stretch from the second conserved V-encoded cysteine up to the conserved J-encoded phenylalanine. The earlier analysis of 587 of the donors excluded any sequence lacking an unambiguous match to a single V gene segment. In an earlier analysis of approximately 560 of the donors, a V segment was called functional when productive rearrangements were above 56.7%, and segregating when the standard deviation between donors exceeded 5%. To diagnose cytomegalovirus status from the catalog of TCR beta chain sequences, a statistical classification framework was built. V and J gene assignment, in a later analysis, came from comparing TCR nucleotide sequences with IMGT/GENE-DB human TR gene sequences. A later analysis assigned CDR3 sequences and most-parsimonious VDJ recombination scenarios with the TCRdist pipeline. In a later analysis, each TCR beta chain was defined by its CDR3 amino acid sequence together with its V-gene family, and reads without a unique V-gene family were excluded. As a way to deal with suspected cross-contamination and a sequencing artifact, a later analysis dropped 450 to 600 nucleotide sequences that were highly shared and had low generation probability. In a later analysis, a clonal expansion index was calculated for each public chain from normalized within-repertoire ranks of inferred template counts. Generation probabilities in a later analysis came from a VDJ recombination model fitted to out-of-frame rearrangements, and those results were checked against IGoR. In a later analysis, hypergeometric tests were used to score TCR-TCR, TCR-HLA and TCR-CMV co-occurrence, with a repertoire-size bias correction applied to TCR pairs. To estimate false discovery rates, a later analysis permuted the HLA or CMV assignments 20 times. A later analysis grouped co-occurring TCRs with DBSCAN, adding TCRdist sequence similarity when clustering within HLA-allele-positive subsets. Repertoires with fewer than 30,000 or more than 120,000 public chains, plus five repertoires with anomalous nucleotide sharing, were excluded from co-occurrence clustering. Here the immuneACCESS table is served through TCRdb, limited to in-frame sequences with V and J called. Missing clones are a known gap in these copies; in checked studies unresolved V genes cover under half, and the rest lacks a known reason. V and J calls and clone size are as listed in that table; D and trimming were resolved from the DNA. The sample table holds under 200,000 clones, of which about 70% were seen once. Around 3% of the sample goes to the ten largest clones.

Taken from cysteine to phenylalanine, the CDR3 has 13 residues. The CDR3 DNA has 39 bases and is translated from base 1. The trim is 7 bases for V and 3 bases for J, with a gap of 9 bases between the germline ends. Taken from the germline V gene, the CDR1 and CDR2 loops are SGHAT and FQNNGV. This record comes from a study of cytomegalovirus exposure and HLA in healthy donors (dated by TCRdb to the late 2010s). Looking at the study overall: An earlier analysis of approximately 550 of the donors reported 250 to 300 Gb of sequence data and approximately 110 million unique TCR beta sequences from roughly 200 million T cells. The aim of the study was to test whether cataloging public T cell receptors could identify signatures of past pathogen exposure. On average, about 200,000 unique TCR beta nucleotide sequences were sequenced per donor among several hundred genotyped donors of the cohort, with roughly 19% of those sequences being non-productive. Around 320 gigabases of sequencing data and tens of millions of unique TCR sequences were included in an early release covering around 600 HLA-typed donors. The study profiled the T cell repertoires of 500 to 800 subjects by immunosequencing and related them to cytomegalovirus serostatus. In a later genetic analysis, genome-wide SNP genotypes for about 65% of the roughly 700 donors were used, and that subset was treated as a discovery cohort. Along with the roughly 670-subject first cohort, a separate validation cohort of approximately 110 different subjects was used. In the later analysis, no new phenotypic data were used to find candidate immune exposures; instead, reliance was placed on TCR beta sequences and their occurrence across donors. The number of donors typed differed by locus, with roughly 620-630 for A, B, C, DRB1 and DQB1, over 500 for DQA1, 600 to 610 for DPA1, and some 470 for DPB1. A later analysis re-examined previously published TCR beta repertoires from 610 or so donors and added high-resolution HLA genotyping to investigate patterns of TCR occurrence. Class I and class II HLA loci were covered by the typing at four-digit resolution. In an earlier analysis of roughly 580 of the donors, high-throughput TCR beta sequencing was used to judge whether each TCR beta V gene segment behaved as functional or pseudogenic. The genetic ancestry cluster associated with self-reported Caucasian donors included approximately 85% of the roughly 400 genotyped donors. The study combined high-throughput TCR immunosequencing, statistical association of individual TCRs with disease status, and machine learning to predict cytomegalovirus infection status. Every repertoire in the discovery cohort had been generated on one and the same sequencing platform. A handful of DR-DQ haplotypes were handled as single units for association and clustering because linkage in the cohort was strong. Donor age, sex, ethnicity and CMV serostatus were compiled alongside the repertoire data.

The cohort comprised several hundred healthy bone marrow donors. Cohort members were all nominally healthy when sampled, although unrecorded immune exposures were likely present. The donor was CMV seropositive and was included in the group of almost 300 seropositive cohort members. Each donor provided a peripheral blood sample, and peripheral blood mononuclear cells were used for TCR beta sequencing. Genomic DNA was extracted from the blood cell samples with the Qiagen DNeasy Blood Extraction Kit. Broad study findings and their caveats: Across donors, most TCR sequences were observed very rarely, whereas some public TCRs were present in many individuals. The 87-base-pair reads could not distinguish some IMGT-functional V segments, including TRBV6-2 and TRBV6-3, so those segments were excluded. Strong co-occurrence of HLA alleles, especially DR and DQ, made assigning TCR associations to individual alleles difficult. In a later analysis, the rate of TCR association differed among HLA loci, with DRB1 alleles having the most associated TCRs and HLA-C alleles having the fewest. Several of the top co-occurrence clusters appeared to be linked to parvovirus B19, influenza, CMV and Epstein-Barr virus, according to a later analysis. In a later genetic analysis, fewer N-insertions in productive TCRs were reported among donors in an Asian-associated ancestry cluster than the roughly 700-donor mean. The sequencing pipeline was judged likely to have produced a cluster of highly shared sequence variants as a technical artifact. In vitro tests confirmed that a few of the cytomegalovirus-associated TCR beta chains recognize cytomegalovirus antigens. Roughly uniform sequencing depth across donors was assumed in presence/absence analyses, although this assumption may not hold. Specific HLA alleles were associated with about 17,000 TCR beta sequences at a false discovery rate of 0.05 in a later analysis. The study listed 164 TCR beta chains as associated with cytomegalovirus. The authors suggested that the approach could potentially be generalized to other disease states and immunological phenotypes. A later genetic analysis associated a missense DCLRE1C variant with V-gene and J-gene trimming of TCR beta chains, and an independent cohort replicated the association. Correlated functional status among segregating V segments might reflect linkage disequilibrium, but an unknown experimental factor could not be ruled out. A further reported finding was that TCR beta sequences accurately predicted the HLA-A and HLA-B alleles for most subjects in the first cohort. Broadly in line with IMGT annotations, most TCR beta V segments showed up in productive rearrangements about 87% or about 30% of the time in an earlier analysis of 587 of the donors. A later analysis found that most CMV-associated TCR beta chains appeared HLA-restricted, with HLA associations seemingly driven largely by CMV exposure. The classifier was reported to diagnose cytomegalovirus status with high specificity and sensitivity in both the original and validation cohorts. Because HLA typing was unavailable for some donors at each locus, only the typed subset was used in association tests. Only TCR beta chains were sequenced in this cohort, and the absence of alpha or paired-chain data limited detectable features. The only immune exposure information available for the cohort was CMV serostatus. A later analysis found that HLA-associated TCR beta chains were more clonally expanded and had lower generation probabilities than equally common non-associated chains. Over 15 rarely observed V segments, including chromosome 9 orphons, were excluded from the earlier analysis of about 610 of the donors because counts were too low.

Sequencing used PBMCs. This chain is built from TRBV11-2 and TRBJ2-2; the D gene cannot be resolved reliably. This receptor was taken from a woman between 40 and 50 years old in good health and CMV-seropositive. The nucleotide sequence reads as follows: TGTGCCAGCACCGCCCAGTACACCGGGGAGCTGTTTTTT. This encodes CASTAQYTGELFF.